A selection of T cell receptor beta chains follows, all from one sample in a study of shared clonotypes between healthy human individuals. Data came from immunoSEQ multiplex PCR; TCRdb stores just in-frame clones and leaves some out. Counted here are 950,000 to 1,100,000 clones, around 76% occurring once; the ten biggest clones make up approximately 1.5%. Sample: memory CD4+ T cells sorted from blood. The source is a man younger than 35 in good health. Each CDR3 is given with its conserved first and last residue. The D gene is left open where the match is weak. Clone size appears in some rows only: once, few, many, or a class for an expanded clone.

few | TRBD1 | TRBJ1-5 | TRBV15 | CATSTPQGGNQPQHF | TGTGCCACCAGCACTCCTCAGGGGGGCAATCAGCCCCAGCATTTT
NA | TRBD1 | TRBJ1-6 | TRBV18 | CASSSSPDRANSPLHF | TGTGCCAGCTCATCCTCCCCGGACAGGGCCAATTCACCCCTCCACTTT
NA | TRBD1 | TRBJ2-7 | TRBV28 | CASSSGQGYEQYF | TGTGCCAGCAGTTCTGGACAGGGGTACGAGCAGTACTTC
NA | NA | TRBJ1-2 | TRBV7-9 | CASSLASGILGYGYTF | TGTGCCAGCAGCTTAGCGAGTGGCATCCTCGGCTATGGCTACACCTTC
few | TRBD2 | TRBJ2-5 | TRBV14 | CASSQDSYPSGGAAETQYF | TGTGCCAGCAGCCAAGACTCCTACCCTAGCGGGGGGGCAGCAGAGACCCAGTACTTC
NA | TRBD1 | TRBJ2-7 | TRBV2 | CASSGSGGLPYEQYF | TGTGCCAGCAGTGGGTCAGGGGGCTTACCCTACGAGCAGTACTTC
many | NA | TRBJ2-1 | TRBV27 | CASSYTPGTTYNEQFF | TGTGCCAGCAGTTACACCCCCGGGACAACCTACAATGAGCAGTTCTTC
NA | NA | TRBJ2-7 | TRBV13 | CASSSRPGAEQYF | TGTGCCAGCAGCTCCAGGCCCGGGGCGGAGCAGTACTTC
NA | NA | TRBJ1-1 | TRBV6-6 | CASSYSRGAKNTEAFF | TGTGCCAGCAGTTACTCCCGGGGGGCGAAGAACACTGAAGCTTTCTTT
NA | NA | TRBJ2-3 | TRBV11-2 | CASTYGGTDTQYF | TGTGCCAGCACCTATGGGGGCACAGATACGCAGTATTTT
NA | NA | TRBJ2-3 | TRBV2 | CASSEALTRDRRTDTQYF | TGTGCCAGCAGTGAAGCGCTTACGAGGGATCGACGCACAGATACGCAGTATTTT
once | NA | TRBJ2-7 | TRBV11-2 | CASSLVPGSYEQYF | TGTGCCAGCAGCTTAGTCCCGGGAAGCTACGAGCAGTACTTC
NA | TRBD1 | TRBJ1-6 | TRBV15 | CATSITGESPLHF | TGTGCCACCAGCATCACAGGGGAATCACCCCTCCACTTT
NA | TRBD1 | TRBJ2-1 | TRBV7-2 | CASSLGQGPYNEQFF | TGTGCCAGCAGCTTAGGACAGGGCCCCTACAATGAGCAGTTCTTC
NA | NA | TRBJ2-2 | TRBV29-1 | CSVEDMNTGELFF | TGCAGCGTTGAAGATATGAACACCGGGGAGCTGTTTTTT
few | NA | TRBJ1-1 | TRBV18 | CASSPRGGNTEAFF | TGTGCCAGCTCACCCCGAGGGGGAAACACTGAAGCTTTCTTT
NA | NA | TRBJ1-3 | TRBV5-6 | CASSLVSGNTIYF | TGTGCCAGCAGCCTGGTCTCTGGAAACACCATATATTTT
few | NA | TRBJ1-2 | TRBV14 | CASSLAAGIGYTF | TGTGCCAGCAGCCTAGCCGCGGGTATTGGCTACACCTTC
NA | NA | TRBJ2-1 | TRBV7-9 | CASSFGGLTYNEQFF | TGTGCCAGCAGCTTCGGGGGACTTACCTACAATGAGCAGTTCTTC
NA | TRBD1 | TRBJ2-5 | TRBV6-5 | CASSYSARGNQETQYF | TGTGCCAGCAGTTATTCGGCCAGGGGGAACCAAGAGACCCAGTACTTC
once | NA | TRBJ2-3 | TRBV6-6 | CASSIPQDTQYF | TGTGCCAGCAGTATCCCTCAGGATACGCAGTATTTT
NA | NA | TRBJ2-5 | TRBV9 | CASSVGPGDTSGGREETQYF | TGTGCCAGCAGCGTAGGCCCAGGCGATACATCGGGGGGCCGGGAAGAGACCCAGTACTTC